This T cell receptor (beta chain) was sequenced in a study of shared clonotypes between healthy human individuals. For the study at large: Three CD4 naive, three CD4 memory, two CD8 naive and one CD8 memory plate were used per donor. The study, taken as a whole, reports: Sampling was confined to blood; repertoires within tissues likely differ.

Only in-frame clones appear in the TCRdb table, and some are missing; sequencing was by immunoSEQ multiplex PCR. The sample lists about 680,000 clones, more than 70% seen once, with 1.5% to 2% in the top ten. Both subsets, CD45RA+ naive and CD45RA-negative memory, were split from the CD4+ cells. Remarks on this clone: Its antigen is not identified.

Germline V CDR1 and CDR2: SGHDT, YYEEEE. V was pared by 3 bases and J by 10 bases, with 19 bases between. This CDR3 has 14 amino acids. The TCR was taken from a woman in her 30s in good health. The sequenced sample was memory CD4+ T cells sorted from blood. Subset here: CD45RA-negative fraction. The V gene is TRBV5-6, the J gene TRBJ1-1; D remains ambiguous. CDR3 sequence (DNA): TGTGCCAGCAGCTGGGGAGGCAGGTATTCCGGAGCTTTCTTT. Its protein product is CASSWGGRYSGAFF.